In this sample, the clone carrying this T cell receptor beta chain turned up once. Its antigen remains unknown. The sample comes from a study of cytomegalovirus exposure and HLA in healthy donors. V lost 6 bases and J lost 8; bases outside the gene matches: 3. CDR3 length: 12 residues. Germline CDR1 SGHTA, CDR2 FQGNSA. The PCR had 60 Vbeta and 13 Jbeta primers. Profiled with immunoSEQ multiplex PCR; TCRdb holds only in-frame clones, not every one. The sample has some 170,000 clones; roughly 79% are singletons. Study-wide points: Over 150 TCR beta chains were listed as cytomegalovirus-associated. Researchers reported that three CMV-associated chains were confirmed in vitro as CMV antigen-specific. The study carried out a later analysis of TCR beta sequences. It associated approximately 16,000 of them with specific HLA alleles at a false discovery rate of 0.05. Most TCRs appeared rarely, but some public TCRs recurred in many donors.

The source of this sequence is a male donor in good health and CMV-seronegative. J is TRBJ1-5 and V is TRBV7-2; 8 bases line up with TRBD1. The sequencing input was PBMCs. CDR3 loop: CASRLQGEPQHF. CDR3 bases: TGTGCCAGCAGATTACAGGGGGAGCCCCAGCATTTT.